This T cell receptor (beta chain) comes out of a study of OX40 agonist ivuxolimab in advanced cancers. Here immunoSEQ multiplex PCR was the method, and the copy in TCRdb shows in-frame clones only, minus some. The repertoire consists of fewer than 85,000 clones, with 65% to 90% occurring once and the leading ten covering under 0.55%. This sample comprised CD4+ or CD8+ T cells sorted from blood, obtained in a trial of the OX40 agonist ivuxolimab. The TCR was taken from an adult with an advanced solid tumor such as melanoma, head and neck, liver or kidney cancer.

CDR3: CASSEDRAGNTEAFF. In nucleotides, the CDR3 is TGTGCCAGCAGTGAAGACAGGGCCGGGAACACTGAAGCTTTCTTT. The V call is TRBV25-1, the J call TRBJ1-1, with 7 bases that match TRBD1. CDR1 MGHDK and CDR2 SYGVNS come from the germline V gene. Germline trimming cut 2 bases from V and 1 base from J; bases unmatched to any gene: 4. The CDR3 has 15 residues. The complete variable domain, with remaining parts taken from reference TRBV25-1 and TRBJ1-1, reads EADIYQTPRYLVIGTGKKITLECSQTMGHDKMYWYQQDPGMELHLIHYSYGVNSTEKGDLSSESTVSRIRTEHFPLTLESARPSHTSQYLCASSEDRAGNTEAFFGQGTRLTVV.